The entry below describes one T cell receptor (beta chain). Germline V lookup: CDR1 SGHDN, CDR2 FVKESK. The CDR3 runs to 15 residues. V lost 0 bases to trimming and J lost 8 bases, with 13 bases between them. The TCR beta repertoire was assessed by survey-level immunoSEQ sequencing. TCRdb's copy holds only in-frame clones and misses some; the assay was immunoSEQ multiplex PCR. This table holds around 50,000 clones, roughly 93% found once. This TCR was recovered from a man aged 40-50 years with rheumatoid arthritis. The V call is TRBV14, the J call TRBJ1-4; D is undetermined. The sequencing sample was made of PBMCs. The CDR3 is CASSQDRHVTEKLFF. CDR3 DNA sequence: TGTGCCAGCAGCCAAGATCGTCATGTCACGGAAAAACTGTTTTTT.